These 18 T cell receptor beta chains share one sample of origin, sequenced in a study of blood T cell repertoires in COVID-19. Profiled with immunoSEQ multiplex PCR; TCRdb holds only in-frame clones, not every one. The sample lists about 120,000 clones, around 80% occurring once. Input material: peripheral blood. All receptors come from a woman aged 45 to 65 with acute or convalescent COVID-19.

This clone is a singleton in its sample. The chain carries TRBV3-1 (or the pseudogene TRBV3-2) and TRBJ1-6, with D maybe TRBD1 (6 bases). CDR1 and CDR2 from the germline V gene are LGHDT and YNNKEL (reference sequence). This CDR3 comprises 18 residues. V lost 2 bases to trimming and J lost 0 bases, with 14 bases between them. The CDR3 here is CASSQYGGTGSYNSPLHF. CDR3 coding DNA: TGTGCCAGCAGCCAATATGGGGGCACCGGCTCCTATAATTCACCCCTCCACTTT.

This rearrangement joins TRBV3-1 (or the pseudogene TRBV3-2) to TRBJ2-6; D gene ambiguous. This CDR3 is 16 amino acids long. Trimming took 5 bases from V and 0 from J, leaving 11 bases between them. CDR1 is LGHDT and CDR2 is YNNKEL in the germline V gene (reference sequence). This CDR3 reads CASSLTSLSGANVLTF. CDR3 coding DNA: TGTGCCAGCAGCTTAACGTCACTCTCTGGGGCCAACGTCCTGACTTTC.

CDR3 in DNA: TGTGCCAGTAGGTGGGAGGGCGACACTGAAGCTTTCTTT. The encoded protein is CASRWEGDTEAFF. The rearrangement uses TRBV19 and TRBJ1-1; D unresolved. The CDR3 covers 13 residues. Germline values: CDR1 LNHDA, CDR2 SQIVND (reference sequence). Trimming shortened V by 6 bases and J by 3 bases, and 11 bases separated the two germline ends.

The chain carries TRBV11-2 and TRBJ2-7, with 7 bases fitting TRBD2. Germline assignment: CDR1 SGHAT and CDR2 FQNNGV. The CDR3 consists of 16 residues. V dropped 5 bases and J dropped 0; count of bases not matched to a gene: 10. Here the CDR3 DNA reads TGTGCCAGCAGCCACCGTGGGGGGGAAACCTCCTACGAGCAGTACTTC. Translated: CASSHRGGETSYEQYF.

The CDR3 loop is CASSLAGTGKNEKLFF. CDR3 coding DNA: TGTGCCAGCAGCTTAGCGGGGACAGGAAAAAATGAAAAACTGTTTTTT. This chain joins TRBV7-9 and TRBJ1-4; 8 bases fit TRBD1. V dropped 0 bases and J dropped 5; count of bases not matched to a gene: 5. Germline CDR1 reads SEHNR; CDR2 reads FQNEAQ (reference sequence). The CDR3 spans 16 residues.

The CDR3 reads CASSGLAGASDTQYF. As DNA, the CDR3 is TGTGCCAGCAGCGGACTAGCGGGGGCGTCAGATACGCAGTATTTT. The V and J genes are TRBV25-1 and TRBJ2-3; 13 bases map to TRBD2. CDR3 size: 15 residues. Looked up from germline, CDR1 is MGHDK and CDR2 is SYGVNS. The ends lost 6 bases at V and 4 bases at J; junction bases unmatched: 4.

The chain couples TRBV7-8 to TRBJ2-7; TRBD2 aligns across 11 bases. Losses at the gene ends were 6 bases for V and 6 bases for J; bases not matched to a gene: 1. The CDR3 totals 12 residues. The germline V gene encodes CDR1 SGHVS and CDR2 FQNEAQ. DNA for the CDR3: TGTGCCAGCAGAACTAGCGGGAGCGAGCAGTACTTC. It specifies CASRTSGSEQYF.

The chain has TRBV18 and TRBJ2-3, with 7 positions matching TRBD2. The J segment lost 2 bases and the V segment lost 1 base, leaving 6 bases of the junction unmatched. Germline CDR1 and CDR2: KGHSH and LQKENI. The CDR3 length is 16 residues. The DNA of the CDR3 is TGTGCCAGCTCACCACGGTTGGCGGGAGACACAGATACGCAGTATTTT. It encodes CASSPRLAGDTDTQYF.

The chain is built from TRBV7-3 and TRBJ2-7; tentative D call: TRBD1 (5 bases). V gave up 3 bases and J gave up 0 bases, with 9 bases separating them. Germline CDR1 and CDR2: SGHTA and FQGTGA. The CDR3 consists of 14 residues. DNA of the CDR3: TGTGCCAGCAGCTTTCAGGGATACTCCTACGAGCAGTACTTC. As protein: CASSFQGYSYEQYF.

This clone was counted once. V and J are TRBV5-8 and TRBJ2-5, with unresolved D. This CDR3 is 13 amino acids long. Trimming stripped 1 base from V and 5 bases from J, with 9 bases between. Looked up from germline, CDR1 is SGHTS and CDR2 is YDEGEE. CDR3 DNA sequence: TGTGCCAGCAGCTTGCGTTTTCGGGAGACCCAGTACTTC. As protein: CASSLRFRETQYF.

CDR3 in amino acids: CASSPAGQGGDEQYF. The CDR3 bases are TGCGCCAGCAGCCCAGCGGGACAGGGAGGGGACGAGCAGTACTTC. The gene calls are TRBV5-1 and TRBJ2-7, with 9 bases that match TRBD1. Germline assignment: CDR1 SGHRS and CDR2 YFSETQ. After removal of 4 bases from V and 5 bases from J, the junction contained 10 bases not matched to a gene. CDR3 size: 15 residues.

The V call is TRBV28, the J call TRBJ2-3; D call uncertain. Germline-derived CDR1 and CDR2 are MDHEN and SYDVKM. The CDR3 is made up of 15 amino acids. The V end was cut by 3 bases, the J end by 1 base, with 11 bases between. The CDR3 coding sequence is TGTGCCAGCAGTTTCAGCGCGGTGGGCACAGATACGCAGTATTTT. This codes for CASSFSAVGTDTQYF.

This clone was counted a single time. The chain combines TRBV29-1 with TRBJ2-2; unclear D gene. The CDR3 is 11 amino acids. Trimming left V 4 bases short and J 9 bases short, with 9 bases between. CDR1 SQVTM and CDR2 ANQGSEA come from the germline V gene. The CDR3 DNA is TGCAGCGTTGGAGGCGCCCGGGAGCTGTTTTTT. As protein: CSVGGARELFF.

Concerning this clone itself: A junction end diverges from the germline sequence, so it may reflect a read error. V and J are TRBV19 and TRBJ2-1; no reliable D call. CDR3 size: 14 residues. Germline loops: CDR1 LNHDA, CDR2 SQIVND (reference sequence). The CDR3 sequence: CASSIGSSYSEQFF. Written as DNA, the CDR3 is TGTGCCAGTAGTATAGGAAGCAGCTACAGTGAGCAGTTCTTC.

V gene TRBV11-3 combines with J gene TRBJ2-1, with 13 nucleotides matching TRBD2. CDR3 length: 16 amino acids. Germline V lookup: CDR1 SGHNT, CDR2 YENEEA. V shed 0 bases and J 5 bases; nucleotides not matched to a gene: 1. CDR3: CASSLETSGGNNEQFF. CDR3 nucleotides: TGTGCCAGCAGCTTAGAGACTAGCGGGGGGAACAATGAGCAGTTCTTC.

This clone was found a few times. The chain links TRBV12-3 or TRBV12-4 to TRBJ1-4; D is perhaps TRBD1 (6 bases). The length of the CDR3 is 12 residues. Trimming shortened V by 3 bases and J by 12 bases, and 11 bases separated the two germline ends. The CDR3 here is CASSFAGAELFF. In nucleotides, the CDR3 is TGTGCCAGCAGTTTTGCAGGGGCGGAACTGTTTTTT.

The chain joins TRBV4-2 to TRBJ2-3; 13 positions match TRBD2. The length of the CDR3 is 18 residues. V was pared by 6 bases and J by 1 base, with 10 bases of the junction left unmatched. Looked up from germline, CDR1 is LGHNA and CDR2 is YNFKEQ. The CDR3 loop reads CASSFTSGGAQGTDTQYF. The CDR3 nucleotides are TGTGCCAGCAGTTTCACTAGCGGGGGGGCCCAGGGCACAGATACGCAGTATTTT.

This clone has only one observation. This sequence joins TRBV28 and TRBJ1-2, with 7 bases identical to TRBD1. The CDR3 loop spans 16 amino acids. The germline V gene has CDR1 MDHEN and CDR2 SYDVKM. V lost 4 bases, J lost 6 bases, and 14 bases stayed unmatched. CDR3: CASSSLRGRGIHGYTF. The DNA for the CDR3 is TGTGCCAGCAGTTCCCTAAGGGGGCGCGGGATTCATGGCTACACCTTC.